This T cell receptor (beta chain) was documented in a study of T cells in Graves' hyperthyroidism and ophthalmopathy. TCR beta CDR3 sequences were amplified from RNA transcripts. HTBI primers were used for first-round RT-PCR of the TCR CDR3. Each CDR3 protein gets one entry after TCRdb re-called the multiplex PCR reads with MiXCR. The sample records around 480,000 distinct CDR3 sequences, approximately 15% being singletons. Study observations and caveats: Ophthalmopathy and stable hyperthyroidism were separated by a 13 V-J model. Blood also held most thyroid clonotypes expanded beyond 0.001. Ophthalmopathy was identified by the model a median approximately six months ahead of onset.

This clonotype was observed many times. Antigen: not known. Graves' hyperthyroidism was deemed stable given no ophthalmopathy progression within 18 months. Germline V gene lookup returns CDR1 SGHAT and CDR2 FQDESV (reference sequence). The V and J ends lost 2 bases and 2 bases, in that order; junction bases with no gene match: 6. This CDR3 has 16 amino acids. The receptor was derived from a woman aged 18-29 years with Graves' hyperthyroidism. The sequenced material came from blood. The chain is built from TRBV11-1 and TRBJ2-3, with 8 bases identical to TRBD2. In DNA form, the CDR3 reads TGTGCCAGCAGCTTAACGAGGCGGGGGGCCACAGATACGCAGTATTTT. Translated: CASSLTRRGATDTQYF.